This T cell receptor (beta chain) is from a study of T cells in Graves' hyperthyroidism and ophthalmopathy. Notes on this clonotype: One junction end does not reproduce the germline sequence, and a read error may be involved.

Amplified TCR beta CDR3 regions came from RNA transcripts. The TCR CDR3 was amplified in a first-round RT-PCR using the HTBI primer set. TCRdb fed the multiplex PCR reads into MiXCR, producing one record per CDR3 protein. The sample includes some 570,000 distinct CDR3 sequences, 14% of them seen just once. The CDR3 spans 15 residues. V and J are TRBV12-3 or TRBV12-4 and TRBJ2-1; D possibly corresponds to TRBD2 (5 bases). The source is a woman under 30 with Graves' ophthalmopathy. Sequencing was done on a sample of blood. CDR3 in amino acids: CAGSFFSDSYNEQLF. The CDR3 DNA is TGTGCCGGCAGTTTTTTTAGCGACTCCTACAATGAGCAGCTCTTC.